This entry lists 10 T cell receptor beta chains sequenced from one sample in a study of regulatory T cells in long-lasting Graves disease. Time point denoted: newly diagnosed GD, antithyroid drugs for less than 3 months. Construction of the TCR library relied on RNA isolated from PBMCs. Arm-PCR of CDR3 regions and iRepertoire HTBI primers were the basis on which TCR beta libraries were built. MiXCR was run by TCRdb on the multiplex PCR reads, yielding one entry per CDR3 protein. Among 350,000 to 550,000 distinct CDR3 sequences listed, approximately 14% were seen once. This same sample was also taken into another study, of T cells in Graves' hyperthyroidism and ophthalmopathy.

Sequences were derived from peripheral blood mononuclear cells (PBMCs), sampled at new diagnosis, from a patient treated with antithyroid drugs. These TCRs come from a woman aged 45-59 years with Graves disease.

The sample holds a few counts of this clonotype. The V and J genes are TRBV10-3 and TRBJ1-2; TRBD1 matches 7 bases. Looked up from germline, CDR1 is ENHRY and CDR2 is SYGVKD. CDR3 length: 13 residues. Trimming at V came to 4 bases and at J to 8 bases, leaving 7 bases not matched to a gene. DNA for the CDR3: TGTGCCATCAGTGGGGAGGGGGCATCCGGCTACACCTTC. This codes for CAISGEGASGYTF.

This clonotype was seen many times. This chain joins TRBV12-3 or TRBV12-4 and TRBJ2-3; the D gene is possibly TRBD1 (5 bases). CDR3 length equals 14 residues. V gave up 7 bases and J gave up 4 bases, with 15 bases separating them. CDR3 nucleotides: TGTGCCAGCACCAGTCGGACAATTTCAGATACGCAGTATTTT. Protein product: CASTSRTISDTQYF.

V and J are TRBV19 and TRBJ1-5, with a possible D match to TRBD1 (5 bases). From germline, CDR1 is LNHDA and CDR2 SQIVND (reference sequence). The V end lost 8 bases, the J end lost 9 bases, and 20 bases lay between the germline ends. The CDR3 covers 14 residues. The DNA for the CDR3 is TGTGCCAGTGTCGCGCAGGGTTTGATGGGGCCCCAGCATTTT. It codes for CASVAQGLMGPQHF.

This clonotype came up many times. As DNA, the CDR3 is TGTGCCAGCAAGCTAGCGGGAGACACCGGGGAGCTGTTTTTT. The encoded protein is CASKLAGDTGELFF. The chain uses TRBV28 and TRBJ2-2, with 10 bases lining up with TRBD2. The CDR3 covers 14 residues. The V gene end was trimmed by 7 bases and the J gene end by 3 bases; junction bases not matched to a gene: 2. Germline V CDR1 and CDR2: MDHEN, SYDVKM.

The chain combines TRBV9 with TRBJ1-6, with a tentative D call TRBD1 (5 bases). Looked up from germline, CDR1 is SGDLS and CDR2 is YYNGEE. The CDR3 contains 15 residues. The V end was cut by 3 bases, the J end by 7 bases, with 14 bases between. The chain's CDR3 is CASSGAGGVNSPLHF. As DNA, the CDR3 is TGTGCCAGCAGCGGGGCGGGGGGTGTGAATTCACCCCTCCACTTT.

The sample holds one count of this clonotype. The chain uses TRBV4-1 and TRBJ2-7, with TRBD2 as a possible D gene (6 bases). The CDR3 extends over 15 amino acids. V was cut by 1 base and J by 0 bases, with 10 bases left in between. Germline V gives CDR1 MGHRA, CDR2 YSYEKL. CDR3 coding DNA: TGCGCCAGCAGCCAAGTTAGCGGCTTCTCCTACGAGCAGTACTTC. As protein: CASSQVSGFSYEQYF.

This clonotype was detected many times. The chain employs TRBV19 and TRBJ1-5; 8 bases agree with TRBD1. CDR1 is LNHDA and CDR2 is SQIVND in the germline V gene (reference sequence). V lost 6 bases and J lost 3; bases outside the gene matches: 7. This CDR3 comprises 15 residues. The CDR3 protein is CASSNTGQANQPQHF. The CDR3, as DNA: TGTGCCAGTAGCAACACGGGACAGGCCAATCAGCCCCAGCATTTT.

In its sample, this clonotype was seen many times. The chain couples TRBV2 to TRBJ1-6; D is uncertain. Germline loops: CDR1 SNHLY, CDR2 FYNNEI. This CDR3 contains 13 residues. V shed 3 bases and J shed 7 bases, with 7 bases lying between them. The CDR3 sequence is CASSDRKNSPLHF. CDR3 nucleotide sequence: TGTGCCAGCAGTGACAGAAAAAATTCACCCCTCCACTTT.

This clonotype was recorded at least ten times. The chain combines TRBV13 with TRBJ2-5, with 8 bases identical to TRBD2. With V trimmed by 1 base and J by 1 base, 8 bases remained unmatched. From germline, CDR1 is PRHDT and CDR2 FYEKMQ (reference sequence). This CDR3 is built from 17 residues. CDR3 coding DNA: TGTGCCAGCAGCTTAGAGACTAGCGTACATACCCAAGAGACCCAGTACTTC. This translates into CASSLETSVHTQETQYF.

This clonotype was counted ten times or more. The chain links TRBV2 to TRBJ1-2; TRBD1 might be the D (5 bases). The CDR3 sequence is 14 residues long. Germline CDR1 SNHLY, CDR2 FYNNEI. The germline V and J ends were trimmed by 7 bases and 3 bases, with 15 bases remaining between them. The DNA for the CDR3 is TGTGCCAGCACCCTGGGGGGACGGGACTATGGCTACACCTTC. This encodes CASTLGGRDYGYTF.